A single sample is the source of the 5 T cell receptor beta chains below, sequenced in a study of identical twins. TCRdb redid the calling of the 5' RACE reads with MiXCR, one entry per CDR3 protein. The table lists some 690,000 distinct CDR3 sequences, around 20% of them singletons. In addition, the sample was reused for a study of T cells expressing NK-cell markers.

Source material: PBMCs. These receptors originate from a woman aged 18-29 years in good health.

This sequence joins TRBV6-5 and TRBJ2-7; D is uncertain. CDR3 length: 14 amino acids. V gave up 2 bases and J gave up 4 bases, with 12 bases separating them. CDR1 and CDR2 (germline): MNHEY, SVGAGI. The CDR3 DNA is TGTGCCAGCAGTTACGGTACCGACTGGTACGAGCAGTACTTC. This encodes CASSYGTDWYEQYF.

The V call is TRBV7-2, the J call TRBJ2-2, with 8 bases lining up with TRBD2. Per the germline V gene, CDR1 is SGHTA and CDR2 is FQGNSA. V lost 5 bases to trimming and J lost 1 base; unmatched junction nucleotides: 6. The CDR3 runs to 16 residues. The CDR3 protein is CASSPTTSVNTGELFF. The DNA for the CDR3 is TGTGCCAGCAGCCCCACGACTAGCGTGAACACCGGGGAGCTGTTTTTT.

This clonotype turned up a few times. V and J are TRBV7-2 and TRBJ2-7, with 9 bases that match TRBD2. V lost 5 bases and J lost 2; bases outside the gene matches: 10. The CDR3 is made up of 16 amino acids. Germline CDR1 is SGHTA and CDR2 is FQGNSA. The CDR3 DNA reads as TGTGCCAGCAGCCCAGGAACTAGCGGGTTTGCCTACGAGCAGTACTTC. The encoded protein is CASSPGTSGFAYEQYF.

This clonotype appeared a few times. V usage is TRBV4-3 and J usage is TRBJ2-2; 11 nucleotides line up with TRBD1. Per germline, CDR1 LGHNA and CDR2 YSLEER. Trimming removed 0 bases from V and 5 bases from J; junction bases left unmatched: 2. The CDR3 runs 16 residues. CDR3 nucleotide sequence: TGCGCCAGCAGCCAAGATCGGGACAGGGGGACCGGGGAGCTGTTTTTT. Protein product: CASSQDRDRGTGELFF.

This clonotype was observed many times. The rearrangement uses TRBV7-2 and TRBJ2-7; no firm D call. The germline V gene has CDR1 SGHTA and CDR2 FQGNSA. Trimming took 4 bases from V and 0 from J, leaving 7 bases between them. The CDR3 sequence is 13 residues long. CDR3 coding DNA: TGTGCCAGCAGCTGGGCGGCCTCCTACGAGCAGTACTTC. This sequence encodes CASSWAASYEQYF.